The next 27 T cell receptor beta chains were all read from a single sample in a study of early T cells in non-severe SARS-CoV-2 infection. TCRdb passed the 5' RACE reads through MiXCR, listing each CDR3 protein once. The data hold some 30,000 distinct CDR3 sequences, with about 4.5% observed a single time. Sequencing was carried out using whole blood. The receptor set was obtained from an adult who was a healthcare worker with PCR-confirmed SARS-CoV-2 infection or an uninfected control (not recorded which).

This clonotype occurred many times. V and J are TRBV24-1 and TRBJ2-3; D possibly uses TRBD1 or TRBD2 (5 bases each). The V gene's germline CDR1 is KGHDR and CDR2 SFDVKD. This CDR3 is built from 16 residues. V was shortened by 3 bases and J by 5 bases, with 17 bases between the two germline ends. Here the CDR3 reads CATSDHGTPEGDTQYF. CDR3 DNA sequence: TGTGCCACCAGTGATCACGGGACGCCAGAAGGAGATACGCAGTATTTT.

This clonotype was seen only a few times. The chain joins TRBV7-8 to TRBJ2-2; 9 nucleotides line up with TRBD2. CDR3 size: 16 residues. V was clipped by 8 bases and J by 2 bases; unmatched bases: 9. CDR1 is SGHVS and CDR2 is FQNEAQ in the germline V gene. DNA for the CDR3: TGTGCCAGCGGGCCTCTAGCGGGGAGAAACACCGGGGAGCTGTTTTTT. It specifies CASGPLAGRNTGELFF.

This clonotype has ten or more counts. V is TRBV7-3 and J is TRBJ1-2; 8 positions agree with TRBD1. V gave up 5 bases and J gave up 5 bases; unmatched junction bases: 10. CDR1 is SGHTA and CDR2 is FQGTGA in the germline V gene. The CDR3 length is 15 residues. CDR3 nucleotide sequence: TGTGCCAGCAGCCCAGATCCGACAGGGGAATATGGCTACACCTTC. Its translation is CASSPDPTGEYGYTF.

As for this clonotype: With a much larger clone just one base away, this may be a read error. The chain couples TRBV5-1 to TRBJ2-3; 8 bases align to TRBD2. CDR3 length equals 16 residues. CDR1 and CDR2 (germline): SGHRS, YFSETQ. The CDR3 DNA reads TGCGCCAGCAGCTTGGAACCAGCGGGAGTGGCAGATACGGAGTATTTT. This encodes CASSLEPAGVADTEYF.

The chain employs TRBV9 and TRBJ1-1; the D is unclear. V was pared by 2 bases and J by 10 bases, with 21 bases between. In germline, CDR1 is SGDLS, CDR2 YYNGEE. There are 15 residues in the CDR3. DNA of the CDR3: TGTGCCAGCAGCGTTAGCCAAGGTCTTGTGTCAGGAGCTTTCTTT. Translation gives CASSVSQGLVSGAFF.

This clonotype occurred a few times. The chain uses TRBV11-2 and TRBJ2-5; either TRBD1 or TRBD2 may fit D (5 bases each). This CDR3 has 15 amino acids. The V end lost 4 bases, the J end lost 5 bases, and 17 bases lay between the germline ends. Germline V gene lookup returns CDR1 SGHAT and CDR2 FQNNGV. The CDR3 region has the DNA TGTGCCAGCAGCTGGGACCAGGGTTGGGACGAGACCCAGTACTTC. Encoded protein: CASSWDQGWDETQYF.

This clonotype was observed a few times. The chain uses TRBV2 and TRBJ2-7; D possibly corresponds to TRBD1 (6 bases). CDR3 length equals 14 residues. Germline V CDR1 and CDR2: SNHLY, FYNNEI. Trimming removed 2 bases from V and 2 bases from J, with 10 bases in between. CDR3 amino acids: CASSEQGQTYEQYF. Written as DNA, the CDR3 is TGTGCCAGCAGTGAACAGGGGCAAACCTACGAGCAGTACTTC.

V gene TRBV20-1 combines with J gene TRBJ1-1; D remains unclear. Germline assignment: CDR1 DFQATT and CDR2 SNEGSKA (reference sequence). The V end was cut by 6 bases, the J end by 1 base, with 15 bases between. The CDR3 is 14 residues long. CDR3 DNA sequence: TGCAGTGCGAGTCATCTCCCCCCGAACACTGAAGCTTTCTTT. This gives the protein CSASHLPPNTEAFF.

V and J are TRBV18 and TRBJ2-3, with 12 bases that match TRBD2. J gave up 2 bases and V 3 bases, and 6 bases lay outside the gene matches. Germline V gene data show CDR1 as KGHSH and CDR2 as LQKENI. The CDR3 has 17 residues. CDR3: CASSPLAGGPNTDTQYF. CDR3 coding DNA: TGTGCCAGCTCACCTCTAGCGGGGGGGCCCAACACAGATACGCAGTATTTT.

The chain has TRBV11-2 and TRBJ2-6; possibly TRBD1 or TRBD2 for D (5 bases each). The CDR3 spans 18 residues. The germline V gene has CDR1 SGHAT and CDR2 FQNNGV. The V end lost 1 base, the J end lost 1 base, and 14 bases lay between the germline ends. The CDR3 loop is CASSLGDGRTSGANVLTF. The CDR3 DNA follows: TGTGCCAGCAGCTTAGGGGACGGACGGACGTCTGGGGCCAACGTCCTGACTTTC.

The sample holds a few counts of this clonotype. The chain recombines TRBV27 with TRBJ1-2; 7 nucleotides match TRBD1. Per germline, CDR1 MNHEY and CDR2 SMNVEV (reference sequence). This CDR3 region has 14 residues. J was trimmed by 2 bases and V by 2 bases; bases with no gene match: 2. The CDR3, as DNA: TGTGCCAGCAGTTTAGCGGACAGGAACTATGGCTACACCTTC. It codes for CASSLADRNYGYTF.

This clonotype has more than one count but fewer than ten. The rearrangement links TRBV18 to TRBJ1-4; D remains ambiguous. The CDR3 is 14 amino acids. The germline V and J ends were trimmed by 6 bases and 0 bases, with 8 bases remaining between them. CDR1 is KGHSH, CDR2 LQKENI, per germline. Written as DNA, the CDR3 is TGTGCCAGCTCTGAGGGTCCAACTAATGAAAAACTGTTTTTT. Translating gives CASSEGPTNEKLFF.

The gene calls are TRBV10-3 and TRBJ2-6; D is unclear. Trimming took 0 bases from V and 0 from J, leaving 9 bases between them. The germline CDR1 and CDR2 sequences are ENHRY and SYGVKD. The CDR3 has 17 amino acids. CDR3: CAISESVSSSGANVLTF. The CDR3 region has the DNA TGTGCCATCAGTGAGTCGGTCAGTAGCTCTGGGGCCAACGTCCTGACTTTC.

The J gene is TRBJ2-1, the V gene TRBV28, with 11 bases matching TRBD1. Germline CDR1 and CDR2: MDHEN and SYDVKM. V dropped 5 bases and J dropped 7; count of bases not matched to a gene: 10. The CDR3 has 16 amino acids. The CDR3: CASSVGQGAPLNEQFF. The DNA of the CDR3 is TGTGCCAGCAGTGTCGGACAGGGGGCGCCGTTGAATGAGCAGTTCTTC.

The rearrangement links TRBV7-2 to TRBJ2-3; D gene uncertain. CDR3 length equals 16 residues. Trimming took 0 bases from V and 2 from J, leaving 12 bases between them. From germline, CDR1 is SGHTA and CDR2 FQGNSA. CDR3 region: CASSLARQAVTDTQYF. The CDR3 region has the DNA TGTGCCAGCAGCTTAGCACGGCAGGCCGTCACAGATACGCAGTATTTT.

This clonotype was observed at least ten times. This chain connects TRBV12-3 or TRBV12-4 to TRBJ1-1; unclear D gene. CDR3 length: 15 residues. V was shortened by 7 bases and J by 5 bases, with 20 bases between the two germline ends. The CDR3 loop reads CASTGNSGSVTEAFF. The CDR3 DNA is TGTGCCAGCACCGGCAATTCGGGCTCGGTAACTGAAGCTTTCTTT.

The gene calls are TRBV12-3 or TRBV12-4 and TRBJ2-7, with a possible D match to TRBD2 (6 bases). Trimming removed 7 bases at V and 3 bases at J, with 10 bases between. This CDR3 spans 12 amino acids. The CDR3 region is CASTLGGYEQYF. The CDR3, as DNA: TGTGCCAGCACCCTCGGGGGCTACGAGCAGTACTTC.

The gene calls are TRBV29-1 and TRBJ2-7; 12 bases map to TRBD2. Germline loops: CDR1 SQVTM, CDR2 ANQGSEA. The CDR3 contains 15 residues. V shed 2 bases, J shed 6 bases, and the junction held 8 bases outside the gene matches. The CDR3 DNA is TGCAGCGTTGAACCAGGGACTAGCGGGCGTGCCGAGCAGTACTTC. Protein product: CSVEPGTSGRAEQYF.

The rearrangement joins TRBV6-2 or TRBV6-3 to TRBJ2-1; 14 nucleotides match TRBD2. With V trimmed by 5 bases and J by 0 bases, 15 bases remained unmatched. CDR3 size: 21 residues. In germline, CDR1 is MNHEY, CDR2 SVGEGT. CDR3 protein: CASSNRPGLAGVLGSYNEQFF. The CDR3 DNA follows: TGTGCCAGCAGTAATAGGCCGGGACTAGCGGGGGTCCTAGGCTCCTACAATGAGCAGTTCTTC.

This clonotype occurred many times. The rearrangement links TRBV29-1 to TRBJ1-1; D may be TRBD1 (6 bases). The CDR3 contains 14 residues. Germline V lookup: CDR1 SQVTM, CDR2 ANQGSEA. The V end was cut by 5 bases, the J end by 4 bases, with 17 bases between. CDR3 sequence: CSVLSLSRGTEAFF. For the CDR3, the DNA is TGCAGCGTTCTCAGCTTATCCAGGGGCACTGAAGCTTTCTTT. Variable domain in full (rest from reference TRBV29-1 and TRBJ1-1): SAVISQKPSRDICQRGTSLTIQCQVDSQVTMMFWYRQQPGQSLTLIATANQGSEATYESGFVIDKFPISRPNLTFSTLTVSNMSPEDSSIYLCSVLSLSRGTEAFFGQGTRLTVV.

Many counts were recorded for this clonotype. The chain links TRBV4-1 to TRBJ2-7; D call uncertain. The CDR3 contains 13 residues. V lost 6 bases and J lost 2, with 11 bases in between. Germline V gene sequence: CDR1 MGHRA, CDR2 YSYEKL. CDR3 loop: CASSRGRTYEQYF. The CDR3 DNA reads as TGCGCCAGCAGTCGCGGACGGACCTACGAGCAGTACTTC.

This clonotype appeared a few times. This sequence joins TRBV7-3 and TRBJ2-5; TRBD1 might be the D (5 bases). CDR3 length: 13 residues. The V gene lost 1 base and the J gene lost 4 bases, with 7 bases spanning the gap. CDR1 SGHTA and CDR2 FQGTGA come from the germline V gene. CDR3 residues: CASSLRTRETQYF. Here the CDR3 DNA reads TGTGCCAGCAGCTTAAGGACAAGAGAGACCCAGTACTTC.

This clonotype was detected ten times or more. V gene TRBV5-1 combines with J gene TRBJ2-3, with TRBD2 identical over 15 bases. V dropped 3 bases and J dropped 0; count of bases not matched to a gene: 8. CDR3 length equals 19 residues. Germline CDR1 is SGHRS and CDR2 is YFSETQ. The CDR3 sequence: CASSSGLAGGTSSTDTQYF. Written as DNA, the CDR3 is TGCGCCAGCAGCTCCGGACTAGCGGGGGGGACCTCTAGCACAGATACGCAGTATTTT. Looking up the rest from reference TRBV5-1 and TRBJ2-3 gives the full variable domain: KAGVTQTPRYLIKTRGQQVTLSCSPISGHRSVSWYQQTPGQGLQFLFEYFSETQRNKGNFPGRFSGRQFSNSRSEMNVSTLELGDSALYLCASSSGLAGGTSSTDTQYFGPGTRLTVL.

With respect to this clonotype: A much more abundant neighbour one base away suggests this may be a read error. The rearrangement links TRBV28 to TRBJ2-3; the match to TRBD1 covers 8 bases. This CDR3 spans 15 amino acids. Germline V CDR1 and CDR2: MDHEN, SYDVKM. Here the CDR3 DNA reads TGTGCCACCCAGGGGGCGCGATGGTCCACAGATACGAAGTATTTT. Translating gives CATQGARWSTDTKYF.

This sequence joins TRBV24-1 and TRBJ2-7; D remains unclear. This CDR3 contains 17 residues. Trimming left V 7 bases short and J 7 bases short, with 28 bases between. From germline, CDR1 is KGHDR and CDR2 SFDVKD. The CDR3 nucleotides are TGTGCCACCAGATTCTCACCGCCTCCCTCCTACGTACTGGAGCAGTACTTC. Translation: CATRFSPPPSYVLEQYF.

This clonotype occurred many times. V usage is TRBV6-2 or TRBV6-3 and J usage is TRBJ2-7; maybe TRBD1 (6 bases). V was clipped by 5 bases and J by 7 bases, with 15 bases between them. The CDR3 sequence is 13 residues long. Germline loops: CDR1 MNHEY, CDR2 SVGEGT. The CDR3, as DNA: TGTGCCAGCAGTCCTCTTCAGGGGTGGGAGCAGTACTTC. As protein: CASSPLQGWEQYF.

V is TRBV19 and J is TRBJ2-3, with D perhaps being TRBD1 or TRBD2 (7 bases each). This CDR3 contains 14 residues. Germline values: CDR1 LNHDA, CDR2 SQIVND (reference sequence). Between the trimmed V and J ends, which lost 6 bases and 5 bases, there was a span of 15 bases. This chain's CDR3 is CASSLRGGGDTQYF. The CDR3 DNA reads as TGTGCCAGTAGCCTCAGGGGGGGCGGAGATACGCAGTATTTT. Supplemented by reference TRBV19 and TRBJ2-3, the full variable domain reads DGGITQSPKYLFRKEGQNVTLSCEQNLNHDAMYWYRQDPGQGLRLIYYSQIVNDFQKGDIAEGYSVSREKKESFPLTVTSAQKNPTAFYLCASSLRGGGDTQYFGPGTRLTVL.